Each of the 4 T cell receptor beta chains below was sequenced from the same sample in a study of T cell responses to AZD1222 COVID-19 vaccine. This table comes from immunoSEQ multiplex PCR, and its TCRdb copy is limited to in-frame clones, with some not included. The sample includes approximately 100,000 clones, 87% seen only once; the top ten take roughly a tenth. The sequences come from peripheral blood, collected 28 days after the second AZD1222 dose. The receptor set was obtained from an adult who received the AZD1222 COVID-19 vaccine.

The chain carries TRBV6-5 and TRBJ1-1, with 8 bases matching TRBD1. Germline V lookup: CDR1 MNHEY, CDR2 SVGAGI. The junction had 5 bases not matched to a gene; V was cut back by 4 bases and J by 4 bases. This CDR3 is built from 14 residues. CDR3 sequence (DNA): TGTGCCAGCAGTTTGACAGGGGATGTCACTGAAGCTTTCTTT. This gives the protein CASSLTGDVTEAFF.

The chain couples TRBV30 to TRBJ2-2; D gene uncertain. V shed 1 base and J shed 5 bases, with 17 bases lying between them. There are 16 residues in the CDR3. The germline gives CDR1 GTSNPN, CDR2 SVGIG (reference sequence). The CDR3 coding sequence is TGTGCCTGGAGTGCCTACTTCCATGATGCTACCGGGGAGCTGTTTTTT. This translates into CAWSAYFHDATGELFF.

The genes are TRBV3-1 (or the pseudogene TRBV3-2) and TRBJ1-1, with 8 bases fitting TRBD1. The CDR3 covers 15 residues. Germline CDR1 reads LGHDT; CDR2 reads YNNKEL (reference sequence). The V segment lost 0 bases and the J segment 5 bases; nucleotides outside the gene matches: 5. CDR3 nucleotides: TGTGCCAGCAGCCAAGACAGGGGGCAGTTTACTGAAGCTTTCTTT. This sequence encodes CASSQDRGQFTEAFF.

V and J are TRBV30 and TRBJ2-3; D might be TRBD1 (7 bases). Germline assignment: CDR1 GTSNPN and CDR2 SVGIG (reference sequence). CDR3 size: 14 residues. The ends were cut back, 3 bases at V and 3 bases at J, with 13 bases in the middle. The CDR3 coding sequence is TGTGCCTGGAGAAGGCCAGGGGGGACAGATACGCAGTATTTT. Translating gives CAWRRPGGTDTQYF.